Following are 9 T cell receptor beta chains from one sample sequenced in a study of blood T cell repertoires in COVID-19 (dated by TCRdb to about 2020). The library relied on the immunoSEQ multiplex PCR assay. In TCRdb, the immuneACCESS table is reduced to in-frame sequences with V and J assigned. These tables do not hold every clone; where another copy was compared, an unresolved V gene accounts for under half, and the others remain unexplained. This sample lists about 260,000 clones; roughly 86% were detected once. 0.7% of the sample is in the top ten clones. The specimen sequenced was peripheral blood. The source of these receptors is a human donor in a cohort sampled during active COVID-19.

CDR3 loop: CASSPPVATNEKLFF. CDR3 bases: TGTGCCAGCTCACCCCCAGTTGCAACTAATGAAAAACTGTTTTTT. This sequence joins TRBV18 and TRBJ1-4, with no clear D. The CDR3 spans 15 residues. V was clipped by 3 bases and J by 0 bases, with 8 bases between them. The V gene's germline CDR1 is KGHSH and CDR2 LQKENI.

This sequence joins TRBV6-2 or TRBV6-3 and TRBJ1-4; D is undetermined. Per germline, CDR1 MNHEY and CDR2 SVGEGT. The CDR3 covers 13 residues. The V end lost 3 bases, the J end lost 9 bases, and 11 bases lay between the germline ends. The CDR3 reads CASSYLGSKKLFF. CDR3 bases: TGTGCCAGCAGTTATCTGGGCAGTAAAAAACTGTTTTTT.

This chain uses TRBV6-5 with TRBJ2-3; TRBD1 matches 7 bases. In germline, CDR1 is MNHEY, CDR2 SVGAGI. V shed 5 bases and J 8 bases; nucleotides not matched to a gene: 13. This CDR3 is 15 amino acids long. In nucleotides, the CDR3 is TGTGCCAGCAGTACCGGGACAGAAATTCACGGTACGCAGTATTTT. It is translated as CASSTGTEIHGTQYF.

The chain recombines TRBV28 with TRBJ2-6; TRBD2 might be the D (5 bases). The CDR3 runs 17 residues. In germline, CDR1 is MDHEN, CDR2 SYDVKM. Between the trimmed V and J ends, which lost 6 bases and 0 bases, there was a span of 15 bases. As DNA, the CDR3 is TGTGCCAGCAGAGGCCCGACGGGAAGCTCTGGGGCCAACGTCCTGACTTTC. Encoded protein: CASRGPTGSSGANVLTF.

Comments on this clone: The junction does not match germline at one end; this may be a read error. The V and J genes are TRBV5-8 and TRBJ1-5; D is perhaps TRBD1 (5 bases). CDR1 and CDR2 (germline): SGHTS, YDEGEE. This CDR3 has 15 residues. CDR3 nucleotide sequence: TGTGCCAGCAGCCGTGACAGTTTTGTTTATCAGCGCCAGCATTTT. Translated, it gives CASSRDSFVYQRQHF.

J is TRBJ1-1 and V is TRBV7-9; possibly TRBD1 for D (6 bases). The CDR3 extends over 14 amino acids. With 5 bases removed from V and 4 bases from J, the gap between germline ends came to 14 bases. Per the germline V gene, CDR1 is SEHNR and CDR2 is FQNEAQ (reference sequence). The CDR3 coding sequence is TGTGCCAGCAGCCCCAACAGGGAAATCACTGAAGCTTTCTTT. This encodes CASSPNREITEAFF.

CDR3 in amino acids: CASSKTSSGANVLTF. The CDR3 DNA reads as TGCGCCAGCAGCAAAACAAGCTCTGGGGCCAACGTCCTGACTTTC. The rearrangement uses TRBV4-3 and TRBJ2-6; D ambiguous. CDR3 size: 15 residues. V was pared by 5 bases and J by 0 bases, with 8 bases between. The germline CDR1 and CDR2 sequences are LGHNA and YSLEER.

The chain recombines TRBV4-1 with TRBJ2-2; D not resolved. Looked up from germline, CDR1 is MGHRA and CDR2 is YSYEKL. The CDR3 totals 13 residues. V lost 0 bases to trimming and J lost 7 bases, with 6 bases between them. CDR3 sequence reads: CASSQDLGGELFF. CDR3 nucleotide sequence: TGCGCCAGCAGCCAAGATCTCGGCGGGGAGCTGTTTTTT.

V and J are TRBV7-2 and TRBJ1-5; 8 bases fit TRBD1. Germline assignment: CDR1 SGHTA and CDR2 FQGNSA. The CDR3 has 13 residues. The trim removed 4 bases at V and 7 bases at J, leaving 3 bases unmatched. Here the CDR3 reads CASSSQGDQPQHF. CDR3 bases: TGTGCCAGCAGCTCACAGGGGGACCAGCCCCAGCATTTT.